One sample yielded the 25 T cell receptor beta chains listed below, sequenced in a study of blood T cell repertoires in COVID-19. Clones were sequenced by immunoSEQ multiplex PCR, and TCRdb holds only the in-frame ones, with some missing. This sample has 87,000 or so clones, with 80% to 90% found just once. The sequencing input was peripheral blood. These receptors were obtained from a man older than 75 with acute or convalescent COVID-19.

This clone appeared once. The rearrangement joins TRBV5-1 to TRBJ1-6, with 7 positions matching TRBD1. Germline V gene sequence: CDR1 SGHRS, CDR2 YFSETQ. The trim removed 0 bases at V and 8 bases at J, leaving 8 bases unmatched. The CDR3 consists of 16 residues. CDR3 DNA sequence: TGCGCCAGCAGCTTGGGTGTGGGACAGTCCTATTCACCCCTCCACTTT. Protein sequence: CASSLGVGQSYSPLHF. The entire variable domain, with the rest obtained from reference TRBV5-1 and TRBJ1-6, is as follows: KAGVTQTPRYLIKTRGQQVTLSCSPISGHRSVSWYQQTPGQGLQFLFEYFSETQRNKGNFPGRFSGRQFSNSRSEMNVSTLELGDSALYLCASSLGVGQSYSPLHFGNGTRLTVT.

The J gene is TRBJ1-3, the V gene TRBV6-1; unclear D gene. Germline CDR1 MNHNS, CDR2 SASEGT. Trimming took 2 bases from V and 3 from J, leaving 5 bases between them. The CDR3 is 13 amino acids. The CDR3 DNA reads TGTGCCAGCAGTGAAAACGGTGGAAACACCATATATTTT. Residues: CASSENGGNTIYF.

The chain carries TRBV10-3 and TRBJ1-2, with 7 bases aligning to TRBD1. This CDR3 comprises 15 residues. Losses at the gene ends were 2 bases for V and 2 bases for J; bases not matched to a gene: 5. CDR1 is ENHRY and CDR2 is SYGVKD in the germline V gene. The chain's CDR3 is CAISEVLQGNYGYTF. In nucleotides, the CDR3 is TGTGCCATCAGTGAGGTATTACAGGGGAACTATGGCTACACCTTC.

The genes are TRBV6-2 or TRBV6-3 and TRBJ2-1; 9 nucleotides agree with TRBD2. With V trimmed by 5 bases and J by 6 bases, 5 bases remained unmatched. The V gene's germline CDR1 is MNHEY and CDR2 SVGEGT. This CDR3 spans 14 amino acids. CDR3 nucleotide sequence: TGTGCCAGCAGTCTACTAGCGGGCCCCAATGAGCAGTTCTTC. It is translated as CASSLLAGPNEQFF.

This clone came up a few times. The V call is TRBV6-6, the J call TRBJ2-5, with TRBD1 matching over 11 bases. This CDR3 has 14 residues. From germline, CDR1 is MNHNY and CDR2 SVGAGI (reference sequence). V was clipped by 6 bases and J by 5 bases; unmatched bases: 5. CDR3 nucleotides: TGTGCCAGCAGCCAGGGACAGGGGGTCGAGACCCAGTACTTC. It codes for CASSQGQGVETQYF.

The gene calls are TRBV28 and TRBJ2-7; 10 nucleotides match TRBD1. Per germline, CDR1 MDHEN and CDR2 SYDVKM. The CDR3 is 16 residues long. After removal of 8 bases from V and 7 bases from J, the junction contained 17 bases not matched to a gene. CDR3 residues: CASRPPGTGVTPEQYF. CDR3 sequence (DNA): TGTGCCAGCCGCCCCCCCGGGACAGGGGTTACCCCAGAGCAGTACTTC.

V usage is TRBV7-8 and J usage is TRBJ1-1, with D possibly being TRBD1 (5 bases). Trimming stripped 5 bases from V and 4 bases from J, with 20 bases between. Germline V CDR1 and CDR2: SGHVS, FQNEAQ. CDR3 length equals 16 residues. CDR3 loop: CASSPAGLQRGTEAFF. The CDR3 DNA sequence: TGTGCCAGCAGCCCAGCGGGACTCCAGAGGGGCACTGAAGCTTTCTTT.

The chain is built from TRBV7-9 and TRBJ1-2; weak D call: TRBD1 (5 bases). Germline loops: CDR1 SEHNR, CDR2 FQNEAQ (reference sequence). The CDR3 loop spans 13 amino acids. Trimming took 1 base from V and 8 from J, leaving 11 bases between them. CDR3 sequence reads: CASSLEGLRGYTF. In nucleotides, the CDR3 is TGTGCCAGCAGCTTAGAGGGGCTTAGGGGCTACACCTTC.

The chain recombines TRBV4-3 with TRBJ1-6; perhaps TRBD1 as D (5 bases). The CDR3 length is 17 residues. V lost 0 bases to trimming and J lost 3 bases, with 12 bases between them. The germline V gene encodes CDR1 LGHNA and CDR2 YSLEER. CDR3 sequence: CASSQEAGGDYNSPLHF. CDR3 sequence (DNA): TGCGCCAGCAGCCAAGAAGCGGGGGGGGACTATAATTCACCCCTCCACTTT.

The CDR3 reads CASSPTGGTSPLHF. The DNA of the CDR3 is TGTGCCAGCTCACCAACAGGGGGAACTTCACCCCTCCACTTT. The V gene is TRBV18, the J gene TRBJ1-6; 8 bases are a match to TRBD1. The V gene's germline CDR1 is KGHSH and CDR2 LQKENI. V lost 2 bases and J lost 9; bases outside the gene matches: 3. This CDR3 has 14 amino acids.

V usage is TRBV6-6 and J usage is TRBJ1-1, with 8 bases fitting TRBD1. This CDR3 contains 16 residues. With 5 bases clipped from V and 1 base from J, the junction kept 9 bases outside the gene matches. Per the germline V gene, CDR1 is MNHNY and CDR2 is SVGAGI (reference sequence). CDR3 DNA: TGTGCCAGCAGTCGGGGGCAGGGGGCTACGAACACTGAAGCTTTCTTT. This gives the protein CASSRGQGATNTEAFF.

The rearrangement uses TRBV2 and TRBJ2-2; D is unclear. V lost 7 bases and J lost 2, with 11 bases in between. Per germline, CDR1 SNHLY and CDR2 FYNNEI. The CDR3 has 14 amino acids. This CDR3 reads CASKVGGNTGELFF. Written as DNA, the CDR3 is TGTGCCAGCAAGGTCGGCGGTAACACCGGGGAGCTGTTTTTT.

The J gene is TRBJ2-2, the V gene TRBV7-9; 8 positions match TRBD1. The CDR3 runs 15 residues. The J segment lost 6 bases and the V segment lost 5 bases, leaving 8 bases of the junction unmatched. Germline CDR1 reads SEHNR; CDR2 reads FQNEAQ (reference sequence). The CDR3 here is CASSPMGQDAGELFF. The CDR3 bases are TGTGCCAGCAGCCCAATGGGACAGGACGCCGGGGAGCTGTTTTTT.

DNA for the CDR3: TGTGCCAGCCGCCCCCTGGGACAGGGTTCCTACGAGCAGTACTTC. Encoded protein: CASRPLGQGSYEQYF. The chain combines TRBV27 with TRBJ2-5, with 9 positions matching TRBD1. The J call may be in error: the DNA end matches TRBJ2-7 better. The CDR3 is made up of 15 amino acids. The V gene's germline CDR1 is MNHEY and CDR2 SMNVEV (reference sequence).

V is TRBV3-1 (or the pseudogene TRBV3-2) and J is TRBJ2-5; D is unclear. Germline CDR1 LGHDT, CDR2 YNNKEL (reference sequence). This CDR3 is 16 amino acids long. V gave up 0 bases and J gave up 5 bases, with 16 bases separating them. The CDR3 protein is CASSQDTTGLVETQYF. CDR3 nucleotides: TGTGCCAGCAGCCAAGACACCACCGGTCTGGTTGAGACCCAGTACTTC.

The chain recombines TRBV9 with TRBJ1-2, with 7 bases fitting TRBD1. The CDR3 loop spans 15 amino acids. CDR1 is SGDLS and CDR2 is YYNGEE in the germline V gene. V dropped 3 bases and J dropped 4; count of bases not matched to a gene: 9. Written as DNA, the CDR3 is TGTGCCAGCAGCGAAGGGACAGCGAACCCCTATGGCTACACCTTC. This encodes CASSEGTANPYGYTF.

The table lists this clone with a count of one. The J gene is TRBJ2-3, the V gene TRBV5-1; TRBD2 agrees at 13 bases. The germline CDR1 and CDR2 sequences are SGHRS and YFSETQ. This CDR3 has 16 residues. Trimming took 4 bases from V and 4 from J; bases not matched to a gene: 6. The CDR3: CASSGLAGVVADTQYF. CDR3 DNA sequence: TGCGCCAGCAGCGGACTAGCGGGAGTCGTAGCAGATACGCAGTATTTT. Supplemented by reference TRBV5-1 and TRBJ2-3, the full variable domain reads KAGVTQTPRYLIKTRGQQVTLSCSPISGHRSVSWYQQTPGQGLQFLFEYFSETQRNKGNFPGRFSGRQFSNSRSEMNVSTLELGDSALYLCASSGLAGVVADTQYFGPGTRLTVL.

The chain combines TRBV7-2 with TRBJ2-7; TRBD1 matches at 12 bases. This CDR3 region has 16 residues. The trim removed 1 base at V and 5 bases at J, leaving 6 bases unmatched. Per germline, CDR1 SGHTA and CDR2 FQGNSA. This CDR3 reads CASSLGLGQGAHEQYF. As DNA, the CDR3 is TGTGCCAGCAGCTTAGGCTTGGGACAGGGGGCCCACGAGCAGTACTTC.

The V gene is TRBV5-1, the J gene TRBJ1-5; possibly TRBD1 for D (5 bases). V shed 4 bases and J shed 4 bases, with 21 bases lying between them. The CDR3 runs to 17 residues. The germline V gene has CDR1 SGHRS and CDR2 YFSETQ. The CDR3 bases are TGCGCCAGCAGCCCGAACCCCCTGGGGGACTCGAATCAGCCCCAGCATTTT. It encodes CASSPNPLGDSNQPQHF.

CDR3 coding DNA: TGTGCCAGCTCACCTGACAGGGAAAACACCATATATTTT. This translates into CASSPDRENTIYF. This sequence joins TRBV18 and TRBJ1-3; 7 bases are shared with TRBD1. V lost 3 bases to trimming and J lost 6 bases; unmatched junction nucleotides: 2. The CDR3 is 13 amino acids. CDR1 KGHSH and CDR2 LQKENI come from the germline V gene.

The chain recombines TRBV6-4 with TRBJ2-1; TRBD2 might be the D (6 bases). The length of the CDR3 is 13 residues. Germline CDR1 and CDR2: MRHNA and SNTAGT. Trimming shortened V by 2 bases and J by 10 bases, and 12 bases separated the two germline ends. The CDR3 reads CASSDQGSGEQFF. CDR3 sequence (DNA): TGTGCCAGCAGTGACCAAGGTAGCGGCGAGCAGTTCTTC.

This clone was seen more than once but under ten times. The genes are TRBV6-5 and TRBJ2-7; maybe TRBD2 (6 bases). The length of the CDR3 is 13 residues. With 5 bases removed from V and 3 bases from J, the gap between germline ends came to 11 bases. CDR1 MNHEY and CDR2 SVGAGI come from the germline V gene. CDR3 amino acids: CASSLREDYEQYF. In DNA, the CDR3 is TGTGCCAGCAGTCTCAGGGAGGACTACGAGCAGTACTTC.

This chain uses TRBV10-3 with TRBJ1-5; D remains ambiguous. The germline V gene encodes CDR1 ENHRY and CDR2 SYGVKD. This CDR3 has 12 amino acids. The germline V and J ends were trimmed by 10 bases and 4 bases, with 11 bases remaining between them. The CDR3 nucleotides are TGTGCCACCAACCCGGGAAATCAGCCCCAGCATTTT. Translation gives CATNPGNQPQHF.

The V and J genes are TRBV24-1 and TRBJ1-5; 11 bases match TRBD1. Germline assignment: CDR1 KGHDR and CDR2 SFDVKD. The length of the CDR3 is 13 residues. V gave up 3 bases and J gave up 12 bases; unmatched junction bases: 3. CDR3 loop: CATSDEGTGGQHF. The CDR3 nucleotides read TGTGCCACCAGTGATGAGGGGACAGGGGGCCAGCATTTT.

This clone was found once. The CDR3 bases are TGTGCCAGCAGCTCGCACCGGGGGGGGACAAATACTAACTATGGCTACACCTTC. It yields the protein CASSSHRGGTNTNYGYTF. The chain has TRBV7-8 and TRBJ1-2; perhaps TRBD1 as D (6 bases). Trimming removed 4 bases at V and 0 bases at J, with 21 bases between. Germline CDR1 reads SGHVS; CDR2 reads FQNEAQ. The CDR3 totals 18 residues.